This T cell receptor beta chain was sequenced for a study of beta chain features in type 1 diabetes. Looking at the study overall: Patients were similar to healthy donors in age and gender (as well as in cell yields). Study outcomes and limitations: Cells that show high TCR expression could be over-represented by cDNA sequencing.

CD45RO/CCR7/CD25/CD127/CD95/CD27 separated CD4+ naive, central memory, regulatory and stem cell-like memory cells by sorting. Germline lookup yields CDR1 SNHLY and CDR2 FYNNEI. V lost 6 bases and J 7 bases, leaving 16 bases between the germline ends. The CDR3 is made up of 14 amino acids. Expressed TCRB transcripts got sequenced, as all isolated RNA was reverse transcribed. The average read count of naive, central memory and regulatory T cell samples was approximately 4 million. Measured with immunoSEQ multiplex PCR; TCRdb has only the in-frame clones, and not every one. Altogether a few hundred thousand clones are present, about 15% being singletons, with the ten largest covering approximately 0.035%. This clone was found a few times. The target antigen is unknown.

Sequencing used naive CD4+ T cells from blood. The TCR was taken from a man aged 25-45 years in good health. V is TRBV2 and J is TRBJ1-5, with D possibly matching TRBD1 (5 bases). CDR3 sequence: CASRIDGTGQPQHF. For the CDR3, the DNA is TGTGCCAGCAGGATAGACGGGACTGGGCAGCCCCAGCATTTT.